Listed below are T cell receptor beta chains from one sample, sequenced in a study of cytomegalovirus exposure and HLA in healthy donors. TCRdb's table, derived via immunoSEQ multiplex PCR, lists solely in-frame clones and lacks some. The table records tens of thousands of clones, around 10% of them present only once. The sequenced sample was PBMCs. These receptors all come from a man aged 60-69 years in good health and CMV-seropositive. Both conserved end residues are part of each CDR3. A D gene is named only where the DNA matches it firmly. Size tells how often a clone was seen (once, few, many) or the class of an expanded clone, and some rows leave it out.

TRBD1	TRBV5-1	NA	TRBJ1-1	CASSLAGTGDRAFF	TGCGCCAGCAGCTTGGCCGGGACAGGGGACCGAGCTTTCTTT
TRBD1	TRBV30	few	TRBJ2-5	CAWSSGRGMIGETQYF	TGTGCCTGGAGCTCAGGCAGGGGGATGATCGGGGAGACCCAGTACTTC
NA	TRBV19	many	TRBJ1-1	CASSPKSGRGNTEAFF	TGTGCCAGTAGTCCAAAATCGGGCAGGGGAAACACTGAAGCTTTCTTT
TRBD2	TRBV6-1	NA	TRBJ2-3	CASSEGTSGGPTTSTDTQYF	TGTGCCAGCAGTGAGGGGACTAGCGGGGGTCCCACCACTAGCACAGATACGCAGTATTTT
NA	TRBV11-1	few	TRBJ2-3	CASSLERVADTQYF	TGTGCCAGCAGCTTAGAGAGGGTGGCAGATACGCAGTATTTT
NA	TRBV7-2	few	TRBJ2-2	CASSLEGAGELFF	TGTGCCAGCAGCTTAGAGGGAGCCGGGGAGCTGTTTTTT
NA	TRBV29-1	NA	TRBJ1-1	CSVRGGIDREAFF	TGCAGCGTGCGGGGGGGGATAGACAGGGAAGCTTTCTTT
NA	TRBV18	NA	TRBJ1-1	CASSPQGNTEAFF	TGTGCCAGCTCACCTCAGGGGAACACTGAAGCTTTCTTT
NA	TRBV7-2	many	TRBJ1-1	CASSHLRTGNTEAFF	TGTGCCAGCAGCCACCTCCGTACAGGGAACACTGAAGCTTTCTTT
NA	TRBV7-2	NA	TRBJ1-1	CASSPPGQGLMNTEAFF	TGTGCCAGCAGCCCCCCCGGGCAGGGCCTTATGAACACTGAAGCTTTCTTT
NA	TRBV30	NA	TRBJ2-5	CAWSLTGPEETQYF	TGTGCCTGGAGTCTTACAGGGCCTGAAGAGACCCAGTACTTC
NA	TRBV7-2	NA	TRBJ2-5	CASSLDPGQGTQYF	TGTGCCAGCAGCTTAGACCCAGGCCAGGGCACCCAGTACTTC
NA	TRBV6-9	many	TRBJ1-1	CASSYSSATANDTEAFF	TGTGCCAGCAGTTATTCATCAGCGACGGCCAATGACACTGAAGCTTTCTTT
NA	TRBV7-9	few	TRBJ1-2	CASSSGSNRPLLRGYTF	TGTGCCAGCAGCTCAGGATCAAACAGGCCTCTATTAAGGGGCTACACCTTC
TRBD2	TRBV2	NA	TRBJ2-1	CASTGERGSSYNEQFF	TGTGCCAGCACCGGCGAGCGGGGAAGCTCCTACAATGAGCAGTTCTTC
TRBD1	TRBV18	NA	TRBJ2-5	CASSPETGGMATQYF	TGTGCCAGCTCACCCGAGACAGGGGGCATGGCGACCCAGTACTTC
TRBD1	TRBV7-9	few	TRBJ1-4	CASSPTGGGGEKLFF	TGTGCCAGCAGCCCTACAGGGGGCGGGGGTGAAAAACTGTTTTTT
TRBD1	TRBV5-3	NA	TRBJ1-2	CARSAQGYGYTF	TGTGCCAGAAGCGCACAGGGGTATGGCTACACCTTC
TRBD1	TRBV4-2	few	TRBJ1-4	CASSPGQFNEKLFF	TGTGCCAGCAGCCCGGGACAGTTTAATGAAAAACTGTTTTTT
NA	TRBV30	NA	TRBJ1-2	CAWRTVSGYPF	TGTGCCTGGCGGACAGTCTCTGGCTACCCCTTC
NA	TRBV5-1	few	TRBJ2-1	CASSLRQASPYNEQFF	TGCGCCAGCAGCTTACGACAGGCCAGTCCCTACAATGAGCAGTTCTTC
TRBD1	TRBV6-5	NA	TRBJ1-4	CASSYGTGPTNEKLFF	TGTGCCAGCAGTTACGGGACAGGGCCGACTAATGAAAAACTGTTTTTT
TRBD1	TRBV5-4	few	TRBJ2-3	CASSPTGVADTQYF	TGTGCCAGCAGTCCGACAGGGGTGGCAGATACGCAGTATTTT
NA	TRBV6-1	few	TRBJ1-5	CASREGMVNQPQHF	TGTGCCAGCAGGGAGGGAATGGTCAATCAGCCCCAGCATTTT
TRBD1	TRBV7-6	few	TRBJ2-1	CASSSPDRGEQFF	TGTGCCAGCAGCTCCCCGGACAGGGGAGAGCAGTTCTTC